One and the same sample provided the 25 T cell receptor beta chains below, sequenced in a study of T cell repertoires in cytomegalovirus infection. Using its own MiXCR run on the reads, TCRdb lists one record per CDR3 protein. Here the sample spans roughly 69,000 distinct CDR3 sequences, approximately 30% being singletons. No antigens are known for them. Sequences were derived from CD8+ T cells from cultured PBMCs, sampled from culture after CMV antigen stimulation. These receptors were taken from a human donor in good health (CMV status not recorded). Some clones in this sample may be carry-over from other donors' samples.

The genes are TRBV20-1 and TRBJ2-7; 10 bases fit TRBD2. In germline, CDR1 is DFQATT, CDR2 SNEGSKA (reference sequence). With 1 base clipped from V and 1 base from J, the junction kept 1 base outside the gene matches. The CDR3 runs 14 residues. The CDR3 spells CSARALAGSYEQYF. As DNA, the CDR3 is TGCAGTGCTAGAGCACTAGCGGGATCCTACGAGCAGTACTTC.

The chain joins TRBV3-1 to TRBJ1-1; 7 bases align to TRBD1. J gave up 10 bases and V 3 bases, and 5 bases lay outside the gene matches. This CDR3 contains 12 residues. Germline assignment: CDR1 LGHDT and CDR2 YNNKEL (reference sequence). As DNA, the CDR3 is TGTGCCAGCAGCCAGACAGGGTATTCAGCTTTCTTT. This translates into CASSQTGYSAFF.

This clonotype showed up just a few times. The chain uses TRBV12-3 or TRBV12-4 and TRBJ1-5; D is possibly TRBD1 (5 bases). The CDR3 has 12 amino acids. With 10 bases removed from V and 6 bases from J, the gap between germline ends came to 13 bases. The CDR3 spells CATQGGGQPQHF. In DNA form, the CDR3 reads TGTGCCACCCAGGGTGGCGGTCAGCCCCAGCATTTT.

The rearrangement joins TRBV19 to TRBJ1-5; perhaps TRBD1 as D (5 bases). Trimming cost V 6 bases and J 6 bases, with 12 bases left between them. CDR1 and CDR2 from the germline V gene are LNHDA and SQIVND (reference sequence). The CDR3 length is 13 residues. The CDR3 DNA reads TGTGCCAGTAGCTGGGGGGTGTCTCAGCCCCAGCATTTT. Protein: CASSWGVSQPQHF. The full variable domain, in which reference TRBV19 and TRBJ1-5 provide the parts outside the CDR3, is DGGITQSPKYLFRKEGQNVTLSCEQNLNHDAMYWYRQDPGQGLRLIYYSQIVNDFQKGDIAEGYSVSREKKESFPLTVTSAQKNPTAFYLCASSWGVSQPQHFGDGTRLSIL.

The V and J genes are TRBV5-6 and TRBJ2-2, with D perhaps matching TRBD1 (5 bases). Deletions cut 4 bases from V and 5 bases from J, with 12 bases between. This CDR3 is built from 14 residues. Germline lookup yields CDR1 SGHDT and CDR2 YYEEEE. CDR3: CASSVSGWTGELFF. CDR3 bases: TGTGCCAGCAGCGTATCAGGGTGGACCGGGGAGCTGTTTTTT.

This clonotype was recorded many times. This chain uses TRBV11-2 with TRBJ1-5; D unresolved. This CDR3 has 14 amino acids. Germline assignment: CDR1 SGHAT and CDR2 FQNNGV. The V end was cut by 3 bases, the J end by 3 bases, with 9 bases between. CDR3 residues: CASSLGANNQPQHF. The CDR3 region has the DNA TGTGCCAGCAGCTTGGGAGCAAACAATCAGCCCCAGCATTTT.

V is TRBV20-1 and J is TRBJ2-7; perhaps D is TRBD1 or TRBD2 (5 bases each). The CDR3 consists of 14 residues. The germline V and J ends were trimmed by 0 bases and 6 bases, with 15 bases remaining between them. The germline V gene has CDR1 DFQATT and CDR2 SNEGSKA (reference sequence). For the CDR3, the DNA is TGCAGTGCTAGAGATCTGGAAGAGGGGTTCGAGCAGTACTTC. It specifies CSARDLEEGFEQYF.

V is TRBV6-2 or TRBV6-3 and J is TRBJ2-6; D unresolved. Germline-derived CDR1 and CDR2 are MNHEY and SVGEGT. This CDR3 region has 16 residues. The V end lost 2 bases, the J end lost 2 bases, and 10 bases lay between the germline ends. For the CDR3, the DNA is TGTGCCAGCAGTTACGAGGAAATGACTGGGGCCAACGTCCTGACTTTC. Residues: CASSYEEMTGANVLTF.

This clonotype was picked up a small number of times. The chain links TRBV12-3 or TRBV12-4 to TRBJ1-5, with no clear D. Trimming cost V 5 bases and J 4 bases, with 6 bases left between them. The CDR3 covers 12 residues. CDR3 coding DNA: TGTGCCAGCAGTCCCAATAATCAGCCCCAGCATTTT. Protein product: CASSPNNQPQHF.

The CDR3 is CASRGPEETQYF. The CDR3 bases are TGTGCCAGCAGGGGCCCGGAAGAGACCCAGTACTTC. This sequence joins TRBV12-3 or TRBV12-4 and TRBJ2-5, with D unclear. The CDR3 contains 12 residues. V lost 6 bases, J lost 3 bases, and 8 bases lay in between.

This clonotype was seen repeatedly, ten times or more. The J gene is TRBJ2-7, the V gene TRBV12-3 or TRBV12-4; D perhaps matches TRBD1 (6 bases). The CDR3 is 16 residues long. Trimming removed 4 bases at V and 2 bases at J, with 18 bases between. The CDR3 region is CASSSHHSWTAYEQYF. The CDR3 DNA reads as TGTGCCAGCAGTTCCCACCACTCCTGGACAGCCTACGAGCAGTACTTC.

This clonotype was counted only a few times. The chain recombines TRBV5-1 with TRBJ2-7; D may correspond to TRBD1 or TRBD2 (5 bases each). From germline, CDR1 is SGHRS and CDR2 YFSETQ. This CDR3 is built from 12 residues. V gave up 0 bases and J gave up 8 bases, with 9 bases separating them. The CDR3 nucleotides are TGCGCCAGCAGCTTGGGGGACCCCCAGCAGTACTTC. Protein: CASSLGDPQQYF. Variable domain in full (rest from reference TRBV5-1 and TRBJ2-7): KAGVTQTPRYLIKTRGQQVTLSCSPISGHRSVSWYQQTPGQGLQFLFEYFSETQRNKGNFPGRFSGRQFSNSRSEMNVSTLELGDSALYLCASSLGDPQQYFGPGTRLTVT.

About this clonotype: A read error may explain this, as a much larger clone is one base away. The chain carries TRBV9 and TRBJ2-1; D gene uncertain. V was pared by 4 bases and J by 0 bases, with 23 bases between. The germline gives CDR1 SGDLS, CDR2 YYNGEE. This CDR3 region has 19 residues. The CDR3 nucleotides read TGTGCCAGCAGCCCTGCCCTTTTGACTTGCGGCCACTCCTACAATGAGCAGTTCTTC. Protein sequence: CASSPALLTCGHSYNEQFF.

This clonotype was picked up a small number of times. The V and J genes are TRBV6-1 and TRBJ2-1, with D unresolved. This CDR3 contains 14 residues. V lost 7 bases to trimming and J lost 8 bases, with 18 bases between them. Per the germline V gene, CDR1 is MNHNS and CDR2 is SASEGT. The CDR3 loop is CASTSAAPGYEQFF. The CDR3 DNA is TGTGCCAGCACCTCGGCCGCCCCTGGGTATGAGCAGTTCTTC.

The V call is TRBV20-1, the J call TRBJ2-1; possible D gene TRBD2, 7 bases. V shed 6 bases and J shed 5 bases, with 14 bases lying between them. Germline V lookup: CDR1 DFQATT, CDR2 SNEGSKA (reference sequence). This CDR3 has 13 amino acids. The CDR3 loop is CSAKGGKNNEQFF. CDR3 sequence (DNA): TGCAGTGCAAAGGGGGGGAAAAACAATGAGCAGTTCTTC.

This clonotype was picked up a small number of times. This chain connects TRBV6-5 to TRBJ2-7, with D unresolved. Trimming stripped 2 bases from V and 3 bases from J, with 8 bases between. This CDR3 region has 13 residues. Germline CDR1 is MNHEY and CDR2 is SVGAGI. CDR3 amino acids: CASSYEESYEQYF. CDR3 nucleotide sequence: TGTGCCAGCAGTTACGAGGAGAGCTACGAGCAGTACTTC.

The CDR3 sequence: CASRGQPNTEAFF. The CDR3 nucleotides read TGTGCCAGCAGGGGACAGCCGAACACTGAAGCTTTCTTT. The chain combines TRBV28 with TRBJ1-1, with 7 bases identical to TRBD1. CDR3 length: 13 residues. The germline gives CDR1 MDHEN, CDR2 SYDVKM. The J segment lost 1 base and the V segment lost 6 bases, leaving 2 bases of the junction unmatched.

In DNA, the CDR3 is TGCAGTGCTAGAGAACGAATCCCTGCGGGGACCCAGTACTTC. This translates into CSARERIPAGTQYF. The V and J genes are TRBV20-1 and TRBJ2-5; D may be TRBD2 (5 bases). The germline gives CDR1 DFQATT, CDR2 SNEGSKA (reference sequence). CDR3 length: 14 residues. V was trimmed by 0 bases and J by 7 bases, leaving 15 bases between them.

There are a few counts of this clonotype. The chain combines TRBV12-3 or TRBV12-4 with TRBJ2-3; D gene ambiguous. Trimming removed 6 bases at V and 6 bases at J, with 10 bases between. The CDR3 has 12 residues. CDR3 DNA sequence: TGTGCCAGCAGCCGCCCGGGTGATACGCAGTATTTT. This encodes CASSRPGDTQYF.

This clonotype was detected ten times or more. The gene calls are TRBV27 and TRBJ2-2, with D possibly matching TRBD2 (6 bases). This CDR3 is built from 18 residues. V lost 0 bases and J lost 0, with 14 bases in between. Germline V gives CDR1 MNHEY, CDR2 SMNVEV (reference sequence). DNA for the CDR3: TGTGCCAGCAGTTTATCGTCGGGGGACCTCGCGAACACCGGGGAGCTGTTTTTT. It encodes CASSLSSGDLANTGELFF.

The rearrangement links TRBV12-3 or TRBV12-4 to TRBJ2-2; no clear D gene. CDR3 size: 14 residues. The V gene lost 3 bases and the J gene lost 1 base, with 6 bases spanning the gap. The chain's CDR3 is CASSFQMNTGELFF. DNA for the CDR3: TGTGCCAGCAGTTTCCAGATGAACACCGGGGAGCTGTTTTTT.

This CDR3 is CASSLVTTSTDTQYF. Here the CDR3 DNA reads TGTGCCAGCAGCTTAGTTACAACTAGCACAGATACGCAGTATTTT. The chain links TRBV11-3 to TRBJ2-3; no firm D call. Germline CDR1 is SGHNT and CDR2 is YENEEA. V was cut by 1 base and J by 0 bases, with 8 bases left in between. The CDR3 runs to 15 residues.

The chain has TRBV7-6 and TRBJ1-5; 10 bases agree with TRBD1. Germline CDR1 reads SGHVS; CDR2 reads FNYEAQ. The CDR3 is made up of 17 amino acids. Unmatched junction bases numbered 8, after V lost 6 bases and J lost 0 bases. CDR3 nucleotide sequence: TGTGCCAGCAGTTCGGGACAGGGGAGTTATAGCAATCAGCCCCAGCATTTT. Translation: CASSSGQGSYSNQPQHF.

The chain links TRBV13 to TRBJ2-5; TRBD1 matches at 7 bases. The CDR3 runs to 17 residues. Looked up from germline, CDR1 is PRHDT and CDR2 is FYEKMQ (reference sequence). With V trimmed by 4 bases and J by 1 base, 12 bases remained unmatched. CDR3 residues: CASSSDVLGQIQETQYF. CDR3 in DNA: TGTGCCAGCAGCTCGGACGTATTGGGACAGATCCAAGAGACCCAGTACTTC.

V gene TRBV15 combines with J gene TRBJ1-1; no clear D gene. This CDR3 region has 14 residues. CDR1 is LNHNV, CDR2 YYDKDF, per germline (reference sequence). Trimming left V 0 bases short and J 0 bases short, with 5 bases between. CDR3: CATSREHLNTEAFF. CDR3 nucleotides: TGTGCCACCAGCAGAGAGCATTTGAACACTGAAGCTTTCTTT.